These 27 T cell receptor beta chains share one sample of origin, sequenced in a study of blood T cell repertoires in COVID-19. The table came from immunoSEQ multiplex PCR; TCRdb's copy has only in-frame clones and leaves some out. The sample includes fewer than 200,000 clones, approximately 88% of them seen just once. Sequencing was done on a sample of PBMCs or T cells enriched from blood (not recorded which). The receptors stem from a woman between 18 and 29 years old who had recovered from COVID-19.

This chain connects TRBV27 to TRBJ2-3, with D perhaps TRBD1 (6 bases). The CDR3 totals 15 residues. The germline V and J ends were trimmed by 2 bases and 5 bases, with 14 bases remaining between them. Looked up from germline, CDR1 is MNHEY and CDR2 is SMNVEV (reference sequence). The CDR3 nucleotides read TGTGCCAGCAGTTTAGGGGCAGGGGATAGAGATACGCAGTATTTT. As protein: CASSLGAGDRDTQYF.

The genes are TRBV28 and TRBJ1-4; 9 bases agree with TRBD1. J gave up 7 bases and V 6 bases, and 6 bases lay outside the gene matches. From germline, CDR1 is MDHEN and CDR2 SYDVKM. This CDR3 spans 14 amino acids. The CDR3 reads CASRGQGLSEKLFF. The DNA for the CDR3 is TGTGCCAGCAGGGGACAGGGTCTAAGTGAAAAACTGTTTTTT.

The rearrangement links TRBV2 to TRBJ1-2; 7 nucleotides line up with TRBD1. CDR1 is SNHLY and CDR2 is FYNNEI in the germline V gene. The CDR3 runs to 14 residues. The V gene end was trimmed by 6 bases and the J gene end by 2 bases; junction bases not matched to a gene: 6. The CDR3 DNA reads TGTGCCAGCAGCGGGGACAGTCGGAACTATGGCTACACCTTC. It is translated as CASSGDSRNYGYTF.

This chain connects TRBV7-2 to TRBJ2-7, with 9 bases fitting TRBD1. The CDR3 contains 16 residues. V gave up 3 bases and J gave up 5 bases; unmatched junction bases: 11. CDR1 SGHTA and CDR2 FQGNSA come from the germline V gene. In DNA, the CDR3 is TGTGCCAGCAGCTTTAGGGACAGGGTTCCCTTCCACGAGCAGTACTTC. Its protein product is CASSFRDRVPFHEQYF. Full variable domain (remainder filled in from reference TRBV7-2 and TRBJ2-7): GAGVSQSPSNKVTEKGKDVELRCDPISGHTALYWYRQSLGQGLEFLIYFQGNSAPDKSGLPSDRFSAERTGGSVSTLTIQRTQQEDSAVYLCASSFRDRVPFHEQYFGPGTRLTVT.

This chain joins TRBV4-2 and TRBJ2-3, with TRBD2 matching over 9 bases. This CDR3 is built from 15 residues. CDR1 is LGHNA and CDR2 is YNFKEQ in the germline V gene. The J segment lost 4 bases and the V segment lost 0 bases, leaving 2 bases of the junction unmatched. CDR3 sequence: CASSQDRGGADTQYF. The CDR3 bases are TGTGCCAGCAGCCAAGATCGCGGGGGGGCAGATACGCAGTATTTT.

The rearrangement joins TRBV15 to TRBJ1-4; D uncertain. CDR1 and CDR2 (germline): LNHNV, YYDKDF (reference sequence). This CDR3 region has 12 residues. Trimming pared 6 bases from V and 4 bases from J, leaving 6 bases between. Written as DNA, the CDR3 is TGTGCCACCAGTGGGAGTAATGAAAAACTGTTTTTT. As protein: CATSGSNEKLFF.

V and J are TRBV18 and TRBJ1-5; D remains ambiguous. The CDR3 runs to 15 residues. CDR1 and CDR2 from the germline V gene are KGHSH and LQKENI. V shed 2 bases and J shed 0 bases, with 8 bases lying between them. CDR3 DNA: TGTGCCAGCTCACCAAATGCGGATAGCAATCAGCCCCAGCATTTT. It specifies CASSPNADSNQPQHF.

The chain has TRBV5-6 and TRBJ2-7; weak D call: TRBD2 (5 bases). The CDR3 contains 12 residues. CDR1 SGHDT and CDR2 YYEEEE come from the germline V gene. V dropped 1 base and J dropped 4 bases, with 6 bases sitting between them. The CDR3 region is CASSLSGYEQYF. Written as DNA, the CDR3 is TGTGCCAGCAGCTTGTCGGGGTACGAGCAGTACTTC.

V gene TRBV7-8 combines with J gene TRBJ1-2; a weak D match, TRBD1 (5 bases). CDR3 length equals 14 residues. Trimming took off 4 bases at V and 4 bases at J, with 13 bases between the two ends. Per germline, CDR1 SGHVS and CDR2 FQNEAQ. The CDR3 region is CASSSIDRLYGYTF. Here the CDR3 DNA reads TGTGCCAGCAGCTCAATAGACAGACTCTATGGCTACACCTTC. Based on the CDR3 plus reference TRBV7-8 and TRBJ1-2, the full variable domain is GAGVSQSPRYKVAKRGQDVALRCDPISGHVSLFWYQQALGQGPEFLTYFQNEAQLDKSGLPSDRFFAERPEGSVSTLKIQRTQQEDSAVYLCASSSIDRLYGYTFGSGTRLTVV.

The genes are TRBV12-3 or TRBV12-4 and TRBJ1-2; TRBD1 matches at 8 bases. The CDR3 loop spans 12 amino acids. Losses at the gene ends were 3 bases for V and 11 bases for J; bases not matched to a gene: 5. CDR3 protein: CASSLGQGAYTF. DNA of the CDR3: TGTGCCAGCAGTTTGGGGCAGGGGGCTTACACCTTC.

The rearrangement links TRBV9 to TRBJ2-3; a possible D gene is TRBD1 (7 bases). V dropped 4 bases and J dropped 2 bases, with 17 bases sitting between them. This CDR3 is built from 16 residues. The germline CDR1 and CDR2 sequences are SGDLS and YYNGEE. CDR3 sequence: CASSPHQGGNTDTQYF. The CDR3 region has the DNA TGTGCCAGCAGCCCACACCAGGGGGGAAACACAGATACGCAGTATTTT.

This chain uses TRBV2 with TRBJ2-1; TRBD1 is a possible D gene (6 bases). This CDR3 has 11 residues. The ends were cut back, 8 bases at V and 14 bases at J, with 16 bases in the middle. The germline CDR1 and CDR2 sequences are SNHLY and FYNNEI. DNA for the CDR3: TGTGCCAGCGGAATTATAGGACAGAAGTTCTTC. Amino acid sequence: CASGIIGQKFF.

This sequence joins TRBV5-6 and TRBJ2-5, with 11 positions matching TRBD2. The length of the CDR3 is 16 residues. The trim removed 0 bases at V and 5 bases at J, leaving 6 bases unmatched. Germline CDR1 and CDR2: SGHDT and YYEEEE. CDR3 residues: CASSLDTSGGGETQYF. CDR3 nucleotide sequence: TGTGCCAGCAGCTTGGATACTAGCGGGGGTGGGGAGACCCAGTACTTC. The whole variable domain, filled in from reference TRBV5-6 and TRBJ2-5, reads DAGVTQSPTHLIKTRGQQVTLRCSPKSGHDTVSWYQQALGQGPQFIFQYYEEEERQRGNFPDRFSGHQFPNYSSELNVNALLLGDSALYLCASSLDTSGGGETQYFGPGTRLLVL.

This clone was recorded once. This chain connects TRBV3-1 (or the pseudogene TRBV3-2) to TRBJ2-1; TRBD1 matches 7 bases. V trimming: 2 bases; J trimming: 4 bases; junction bases outside the gene matches: 11. From germline, CDR1 is LGHDT and CDR2 YNNKEL (reference sequence). This CDR3 region has 17 residues. CDR3 sequence reads: CASSQNFRGQFYNEQFF. The CDR3 region has the DNA TGTGCCAGCAGCCAAAACTTCCGGGGACAGTTTTACAATGAGCAGTTCTTC.

CDR3 DNA: TGTGCCAGCAGCTTTGGGACTACCCTGGATCGAGAGCAGTTCTTC. This gives the protein CASSFGTTLDREQFF. The chain couples TRBV7-9 to TRBJ2-1, with 7 bases lining up with TRBD2. The CDR3 is 15 amino acids. Germline lookup yields CDR1 SEHNR and CDR2 FQNEAQ (reference sequence). V lost 3 bases and J lost 10; bases outside the gene matches: 12.

The genes are TRBV6-5 and TRBJ2-7, with 7 nucleotides matching TRBD1. CDR1 is MNHEY and CDR2 is SVGAGI in the germline V gene. The CDR3 consists of 12 residues. V gave up 7 bases and J gave up 5 bases; unmatched junction bases: 5. The CDR3 DNA follows: TGTGCCAGCAAGACAGGGTTGAACGAGCAGTACTTC. Translated: CASKTGLNEQYF.

In this sample, this clone turned up once. The chain has TRBV6-5 and TRBJ2-3; weak D call: TRBD1 (6 bases). The V and J ends lost 0 bases and 6 bases respectively, with 13 bases between them. This CDR3 is built from 15 residues. The V gene's germline CDR1 is MNHEY and CDR2 SVGAGI. CDR3 loop: CASSYSKETGDTQYF. The CDR3 DNA reads as TGTGCCAGCAGTTACTCGAAAGAAACAGGGGATACGCAGTATTTT.

This chain links TRBV19 with TRBJ2-5, with TRBD1 as a possible D gene (5 bases). Germline assignment: CDR1 LNHDA and CDR2 SQIVND (reference sequence). Deletions cut 4 bases from V and 5 bases from J, with 17 bases between. The CDR3 is 15 residues long. CDR3 bases: TGTGCCAGTAGTACGTCTTGGGGCTGGCGGGAGACCCAGTACTTC. This translates into CASSTSWGWRETQYF.

The chain employs TRBV2 and TRBJ1-2; 7 nucleotides align to TRBD1. Germline V gene sequence: CDR1 SNHLY, CDR2 FYNNEI. This CDR3 is built from 14 residues. The J segment lost 4 bases and the V segment lost 2 bases, leaving 4 bases of the junction unmatched. This CDR3 reads CASSEQQGTYGYTF. CDR3 nucleotides: TGTGCCAGCAGTGAACAACAGGGGACCTATGGCTACACCTTC.

This chain uses TRBV5-4 with TRBJ1-3; 12 positions match TRBD1. Trimming removed 2 bases from V and 1 base from J; junction bases left unmatched: 7. The CDR3 consists of 18 residues. Germline CDR1 SGHNT, CDR2 YYREEE (reference sequence). DNA for the CDR3: TGTGCCAGCAGCTTAGGGACAGGGGGCTTTGAGTCTGGAAACACCATATATTTT. It yields the protein CASSLGTGGFESGNTIYF. The full variable domain, completed using reference TRBV5-4 and TRBJ1-3, is ETGVTQSPTHLIKTRGQQVTLRCSSQSGHNTVSWYQQALGQGPQFIFQYYREEENGRGNFPPRFSGLQFPNYSSELNVNALELDDSALYLCASSLGTGGFESGNTIYFGEGSWLTVV.

This clone has only one observation. Within the sample, other DNA sequences also encode this same CDR3. The rearrangement uses TRBV29-1 and TRBJ1-1, with D perhaps matching TRBD1 (5 bases). The CDR3 covers 13 residues. The germline CDR1 and CDR2 sequences are SQVTM and ANQGSEA. The ends were cut back, 4 bases at V and 2 bases at J, with 11 bases in the middle. For the CDR3, the DNA is TGCAGCGTTGCCCGGGACTCAAACACTGAAGCTTTCTTT. Amino acids: CSVARDSNTEAFF.

The rearrangement joins TRBV7-8 to TRBJ1-5; TRBD1 agrees at 7 bases. The CDR3 length is 13 residues. In germline, CDR1 is SGHVS, CDR2 FQNEAQ. Trimming cost V 4 bases and J 5 bases; bases outside gene matches: 2. CDR3 sequence (DNA): TGTGCCAGCAGCTCGGACAGGTATCAGCCCCAGCATTTT. Translation gives CASSSDRYQPQHF.

The rearrangement joins TRBV5-6 to TRBJ2-7; 8 bases fit TRBD1. Germline V CDR1 and CDR2: SGHDT, YYEEEE. Trimming took 2 bases from V and 0 from J; bases not matched to a gene: 7. The CDR3 consists of 16 residues. CDR3 in DNA: TGTGCCAGCAGCTTTTCTCCGGGACAGGCCTCCTACGAGCAGTACTTC. This encodes CASSFSPGQASYEQYF. The complete variable domain, with remaining parts taken from reference TRBV5-6 and TRBJ2-7, reads DAGVTQSPTHLIKTRGQQVTLRCSPKSGHDTVSWYQQALGQGPQFIFQYYEEEERQRGNFPDRFSGHQFPNYSSELNVNALLLGDSALYLCASSFSPGQASYEQYFGPGTRLTVT.

The CDR3 DNA reads as TGTGCCAGCAGCTTAATCTCACAGGGACGAAACACCATATATTTT. It specifies CASSLISQGRNTIYF. The gene calls are TRBV7-9 and TRBJ1-3, with D possibly being TRBD1 (6 bases). The V and J ends lost 2 bases and 5 bases respectively, with 13 bases between them. This CDR3 is built from 15 residues. Germline values: CDR1 SEHNR, CDR2 FQNEAQ (reference sequence).

The chain joins TRBV6-6 to TRBJ2-7; TRBD2 matches at 10 bases. Germline assignment: CDR1 MNHNY and CDR2 SVGAGI (reference sequence). The CDR3 sequence is 14 residues long. Unmatched junction bases numbered 5, after V lost 8 bases and J lost 1 base. The CDR3 coding sequence is TGTGCCAGCTCGTTACTAGCGGGATCCTACGAGCAGTACTTC. The encoded protein is CASSLLAGSYEQYF.

The rearrangement links TRBV18 to TRBJ1-6; tentatively, D is TRBD1 (5 bases). Trimming pared 3 bases from V and 8 bases from J, leaving 17 bases between. Germline V gene sequence: CDR1 KGHSH, CDR2 LQKENI. The CDR3 runs to 16 residues. This chain's CDR3 is CASSPTRGRAHSPLHF. In nucleotides, the CDR3 is TGTGCCAGCTCACCGACCCGAGGCAGGGCCCATTCACCCCTCCACTTT.

The chain recombines TRBV11-2 with TRBJ2-7; 7 positions agree with TRBD2. The CDR3 is 14 residues long. Trimming cost V 1 base and J 6 bases; bases outside gene matches: 6. Germline V gene sequence: CDR1 SGHAT, CDR2 FQNNGV. Written as DNA, the CDR3 is TGTGCCAGCAGCTTAGTGAGGACTAGTCGCGAGCAGTACTTC. As protein: CASSLVRTSREQYF.